This TCR beta chain was captured in a study of OX40 agonist ivuxolimab in advanced cancers. As for the study in general: Patients were treated with ivuxolimab, an agonistic anti-OX40 (CD134) antibody. Roughly two fifths of patients had received prior checkpoint inhibitor therapy.

Clones were sequenced by immunoSEQ multiplex PCR, and TCRdb holds only the in-frame ones, with some missing. The table includes over 65,000 clones, approximately 86% detected once. The CDR3 has 15 residues. Per the germline V gene, CDR1 is MGHRA and CDR2 is YSYEKL. The V segment lost 4 bases and the J segment 4 bases; nucleotides outside the gene matches: 7. Overall study findings and caveats: Not determined was the antigen specificity of the expanded peripheral T cells. Low clonal expansion, among the lowest seen, marked partial responders at 0.1-3.0 mg/kg.

Concerning this clone itself: What it recognizes is unknown.

The input for sequencing was CD4+ or CD8+ T cells sorted from blood, taken in a trial of the OX40 agonist ivuxolimab. The sequence was obtained from an adult with an advanced solid tumor such as melanoma, head and neck, liver or kidney cancer. This chain connects TRBV4-1 to TRBJ2-3; 8 nucleotides line up with TRBD1. CDR3 sequence (DNA): TGCGCCAGCAGCCGCGGACAGGGTGGCGCAGATACGCAGTATTTT. Protein: CASSRGQGGADTQYF.